The 15 T cell receptor beta chains listed next were all sequenced from one sample in a study of blood T cell repertoires in COVID-19. Libraries were prepared by immunoSEQ multiplex PCR; TCRdb keeps only in-frame clonotypes and omits some of them. The repertoire consists of approximately 200,000 clones, with 85% occurring once and the leading ten covering roughly 2.6%. Material for sequencing was peripheral blood. The receptors were gathered from a man aged 50-60 years who had recovered from COVID-19.

This clone was observed a single time. This chain uses TRBV5-1 with TRBJ1-2, with TRBD1 matching over 12 bases. The CDR3 has 16 amino acids. The germline V gene encodes CDR1 SGHRS and CDR2 YFSETQ. Trimming removed 3 bases from V and 7 bases from J; junction bases left unmatched: 10. The CDR3 here is CASSSDPGTGGGGYTF. In DNA form, the CDR3 reads TGCGCCAGCAGCTCGGATCCCGGGACAGGGGGCGGTGGCTACACCTTC. Based on the CDR3 plus reference TRBV5-1 and TRBJ1-2, the full variable domain is KAGVTQTPRYLIKTRGQQVTLSCSPISGHRSVSWYQQTPGQGLQFLFEYFSETQRNKGNFPGRFSGRQFSNSRSEMNVSTLELGDSALYLCASSSDPGTGGGGYTFGSGTRLTVV.

V is TRBV7-8 and J is TRBJ1-2; 8 bases map to TRBD1. CDR1 and CDR2 (germline): SGHVS, FQNEAQ. The CDR3 runs 13 residues. V shed 7 bases, J shed 8 bases, and the junction held 9 bases outside the gene matches. CDR3 residues: CASTPQGARGYTF. The CDR3 DNA is TGTGCCAGCACTCCGCAGGGGGCACGGGGCTACACCTTC.

V and J are TRBV7-9 and TRBJ1-1, with D uncertain. The CDR3 consists of 14 residues. V lost 4 bases, J lost 3 bases, and 12 bases lay in between. Germline V gene sequence: CDR1 SEHNR, CDR2 FQNEAQ (reference sequence). CDR3 sequence reads: CASSYTGVHTEAFF. CDR3 nucleotides: TGTGCCAGCAGCTATACCGGGGTCCACACTGAAGCTTTCTTT.

The chain is built from TRBV19 and TRBJ2-2; 9 bases line up with TRBD2. The V gene end was trimmed by 6 bases and the J gene end by 4 bases; junction bases not matched to a gene: 3. This CDR3 comprises 14 residues. Germline V gives CDR1 LNHDA, CDR2 SQIVND (reference sequence). The CDR3 loop reads CASRAGGGTGELFF. CDR3 in DNA: TGTGCCAGTAGAGCGGGAGGCGGCACCGGGGAGCTGTTTTTT. Based on the CDR3 plus reference TRBV19 and TRBJ2-2, the full variable domain is DGGITQSPKYLFRKEGQNVTLSCEQNLNHDAMYWYRQDPGQGLRLIYYSQIVNDFQKGDIAEGYSVSREKKESFPLTVTSAQKNPTAFYLCASRAGGGTGELFFGEGSRLTVL.

The sample holds a few counts of this clone. The V gene is TRBV5-8, the J gene TRBJ1-1; D remains unclear. V was cut by 2 bases and J by 0 bases, with 11 bases left in between. The CDR3 is 15 amino acids. CDR1 and CDR2 from the germline V gene are SGHTS and YDEGEE. The CDR3 loop reads CASSFVSRLNTEAFF. The CDR3 DNA is TGTGCCAGCAGCTTCGTGAGCCGTCTGAACACTGAAGCTTTCTTT.

This chain links TRBV2 with TRBJ1-5; D gene unclear. This CDR3 spans 12 amino acids. The V gene's germline CDR1 is SNHLY and CDR2 FYNNEI. With 7 bases removed from V and 5 bases from J, the gap between germline ends came to 9 bases. CDR3: CASNLEDQPQHF. Here the CDR3 DNA reads TGTGCCAGCAATTTAGAAGATCAGCCCCAGCATTTT.

The chain recombines TRBV7-9 with TRBJ2-7; TRBD1 agrees at 8 bases. Looked up from germline, CDR1 is SEHNR and CDR2 is FQNEAQ (reference sequence). With 2 bases clipped from V and 6 bases from J, the junction kept 3 bases outside the gene matches. The CDR3 is 13 amino acids. The CDR3 nucleotides read TGTGCCAGCAGCTTAAGGACAGGGAGCGAGCAGTACTTC. Its translation is CASSLRTGSEQYF.

The V call is TRBV10-2, the J call TRBJ2-3; no reliable D call. Germline CDR1 reads WSHSY; CDR2 reads SAAADI. The V and J ends lost 8 bases and 5 bases respectively, with 11 bases between them. The CDR3 sequence is 12 residues long. The CDR3 reads CASLSQEDTQYF. In DNA, the CDR3 is TGCGCCAGCTTATCCCAGGAAGATACGCAGTATTTT.

The rearrangement links TRBV19 to TRBJ2-2; D might be TRBD1 (6 bases). Trimming pared 9 bases from V and 2 bases from J, leaving 10 bases between. Germline V gives CDR1 LNHDA, CDR2 SQIVND (reference sequence). The length of the CDR3 is 13 residues. The CDR3 DNA reads as TGTGCCAGCCGGGACACAAACACCGGGGAGCTGTTTTTT. Protein: CASRDTNTGELFF.

The chain carries TRBV18 and TRBJ1-3; a weak D match, TRBD1 (5 bases). Germline V gives CDR1 KGHSH, CDR2 LQKENI. The CDR3 covers 18 residues. V gave up 1 base and J gave up 4 bases, with 20 bases separating them. The chain's CDR3 is CASSPLGKDAGFGNTIYF. DNA of the CDR3: TGTGCCAGCTCACCACTGGGGAAAGACGCAGGGTTCGGAAACACCATATATTTT.

The V gene is TRBV7-9, the J gene TRBJ1-6; tentatively, D is TRBD1 (6 bases). Germline CDR1 and CDR2: SEHNR and FQNEAQ (reference sequence). This CDR3 has 15 amino acids. Trimming stripped 1 base from V and 5 bases from J, with 9 bases between. CDR3 DNA: TGTGCCAGCAGCTTAGGCCAGGGGAATAATTCACCCCTCCACTTT. This sequence encodes CASSLGQGNNSPLHF.

V is TRBV28 and J is TRBJ2-1, with D unresolved. The germline gives CDR1 MDHEN, CDR2 SYDVKM. V shed 3 bases and J shed 10 bases, with 19 bases lying between them. This CDR3 comprises 15 residues. The CDR3 DNA reads TGTGCCAGCAGTTTCCTGGATCAGAGGTCACGGGAGCAGTTCTTC. Its translation is CASSFLDQRSREQFF.

The chain couples TRBV21-1 to TRBJ2-2; the table assigns TRBD2, which was not confirmed against the DNA. TRBV21-1 is described as a pseudogene. This CDR3 spans 21 amino acids. The CDR3 reads CASSKWEGLAGDKTNTGELFF. The CDR3 DNA reads as TGTGCCAGCAGCAAATGGGAGGGACTAGCGGGAGACAAGACGAACACCGGGGAGCTGTTTTTT.

This clone was picked up one time. The rearrangement joins TRBV18 to TRBJ1-6; 11 bases map to TRBD1. The V gene's germline CDR1 is KGHSH and CDR2 LQKENI. The CDR3 extends over 17 amino acids. With V trimmed by 5 bases and J by 10 bases, 13 bases remained unmatched. Written as DNA, the CDR3 is TGTGCCAGCTCATCCCGAGAGGGACAGGGGGATCAATCACCCCTCCACTTT. Encoded protein: CASSSREGQGDQSPLHF.

CDR3 residues: CASSLGGDSYEQYF. CDR3 coding DNA: TGTGCCAGCAGCTTGGGCGGAGACTCCTACGAGCAGTACTTC. The chain couples TRBV5-6 to TRBJ2-7; D is unresolved. Germline V lookup: CDR1 SGHDT, CDR2 YYEEEE. The length of the CDR3 is 14 residues. V lost 0 bases, J lost 0 bases, and 7 bases lay in between.